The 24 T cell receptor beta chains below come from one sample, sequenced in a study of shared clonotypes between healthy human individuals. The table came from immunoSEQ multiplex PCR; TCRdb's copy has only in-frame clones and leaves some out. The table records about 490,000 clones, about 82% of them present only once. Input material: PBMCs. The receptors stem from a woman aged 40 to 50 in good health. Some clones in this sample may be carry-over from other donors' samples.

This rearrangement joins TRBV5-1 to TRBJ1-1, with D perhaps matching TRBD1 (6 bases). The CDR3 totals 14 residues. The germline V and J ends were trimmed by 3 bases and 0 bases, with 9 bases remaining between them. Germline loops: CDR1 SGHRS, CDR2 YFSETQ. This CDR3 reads CASSSQGLNTEAFF. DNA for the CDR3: TGCGCCAGCAGCTCCCAGGGGTTGAACACTGAAGCTTTCTTT.

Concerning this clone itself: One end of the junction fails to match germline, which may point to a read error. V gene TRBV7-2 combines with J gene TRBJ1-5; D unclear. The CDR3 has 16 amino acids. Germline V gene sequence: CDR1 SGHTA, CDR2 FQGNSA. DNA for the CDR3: TGTGCCAGCGGCTTAGCAGGCGGTTATAGCAATCAGCCCCAGCATTTT. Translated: CASGLAGGYSNQPQHF.

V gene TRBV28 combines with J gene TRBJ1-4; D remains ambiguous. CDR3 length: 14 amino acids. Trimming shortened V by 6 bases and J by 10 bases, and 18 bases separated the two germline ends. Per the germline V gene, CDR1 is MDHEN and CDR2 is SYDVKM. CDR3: CASRGSLSSGKLFF. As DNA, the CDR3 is TGTGCCAGCAGAGGGTCCCTATCGTCCGGAAAACTGTTTTTT.

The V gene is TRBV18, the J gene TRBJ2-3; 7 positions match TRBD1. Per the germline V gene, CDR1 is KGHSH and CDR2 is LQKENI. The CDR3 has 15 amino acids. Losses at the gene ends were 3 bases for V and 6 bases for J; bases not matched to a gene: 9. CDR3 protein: CASSPGTAPADTQYF. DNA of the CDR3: TGTGCCAGCTCACCGGGGACAGCGCCTGCGGATACGCAGTATTTT.

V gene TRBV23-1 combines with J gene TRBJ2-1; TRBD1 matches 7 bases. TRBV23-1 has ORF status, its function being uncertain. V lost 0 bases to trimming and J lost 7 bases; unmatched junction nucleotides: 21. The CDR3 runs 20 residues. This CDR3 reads CASSQSWGTVFSLWGNEQFF. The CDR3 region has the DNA TGCGCCAGCAGTCAATCTTGGGGGACAGTATTTTCCCTTTGGGGGAATGAGCAGTTCTTC.

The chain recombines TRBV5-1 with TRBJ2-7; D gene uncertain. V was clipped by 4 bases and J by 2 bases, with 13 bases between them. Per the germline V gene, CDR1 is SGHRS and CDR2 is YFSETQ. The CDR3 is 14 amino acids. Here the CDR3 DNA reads TGCGCCAGCAGCCTTAACCTGGGAACCTACGAGCAGTACTTC. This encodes CASSLNLGTYEQYF.

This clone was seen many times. The CDR3 loop is CASSLPGTGGYEQYF. Written as DNA, the CDR3 is TGTGCCAGCAGTTTACCCGGGACAGGGGGCTACGAGCAGTACTTC. V usage is TRBV28 and J usage is TRBJ2-7; 11 bases match TRBD1. CDR1 and CDR2 from the germline V gene are MDHEN and SYDVKM. The CDR3 has 15 amino acids. With 2 bases clipped from V and 3 bases from J, the junction kept 3 bases outside the gene matches.

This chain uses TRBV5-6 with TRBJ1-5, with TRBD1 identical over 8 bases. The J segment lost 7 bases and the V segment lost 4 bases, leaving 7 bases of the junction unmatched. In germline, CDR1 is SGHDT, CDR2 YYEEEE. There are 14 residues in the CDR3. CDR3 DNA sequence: TGTGCCAGCAGCGGCGACAGGGGAAGCCAGCCCCAGCATTTT. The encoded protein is CASSGDRGSQPQHF.

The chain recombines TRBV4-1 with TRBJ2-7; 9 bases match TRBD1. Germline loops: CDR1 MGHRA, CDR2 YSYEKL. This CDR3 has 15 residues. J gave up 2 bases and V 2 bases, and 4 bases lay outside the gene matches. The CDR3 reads CASSQPTGGTYEQYF. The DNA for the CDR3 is TGCGCCAGCAGCCAACCGACAGGGGGTACCTACGAGCAGTACTTC.

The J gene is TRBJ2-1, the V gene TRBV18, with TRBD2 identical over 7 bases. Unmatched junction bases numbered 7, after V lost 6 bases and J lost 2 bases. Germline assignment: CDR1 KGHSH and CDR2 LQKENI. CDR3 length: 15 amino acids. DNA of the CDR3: TGTGCCAGCTCCCAAAGCGGGACCACCTACAATGAGCAGTTCTTC. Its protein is CASSQSGTTYNEQFF.

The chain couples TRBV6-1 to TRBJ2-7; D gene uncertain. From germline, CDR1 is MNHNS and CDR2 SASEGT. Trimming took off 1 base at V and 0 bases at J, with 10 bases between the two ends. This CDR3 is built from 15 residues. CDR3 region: CASSEVGYTSYEQYF. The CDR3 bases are TGTGCCAGCAGTGAAGTCGGGTATACCTCCTACGAGCAGTACTTC.

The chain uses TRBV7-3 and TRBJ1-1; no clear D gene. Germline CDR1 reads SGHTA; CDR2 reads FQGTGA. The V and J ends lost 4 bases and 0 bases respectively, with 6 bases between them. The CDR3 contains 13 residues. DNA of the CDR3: TGTGCCAGCAGCTCCCAGGTGAACACTGAAGCTTTCTTT. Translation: CASSSQVNTEAFF.

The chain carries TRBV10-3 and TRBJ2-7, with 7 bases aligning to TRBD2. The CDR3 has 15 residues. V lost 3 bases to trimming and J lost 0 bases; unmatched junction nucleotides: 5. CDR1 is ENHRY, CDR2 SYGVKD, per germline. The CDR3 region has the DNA TGTGCCATCAGTGAATCTCTAGCGGTCTCCTACGAGCAGTACTTC. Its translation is CAISESLAVSYEQYF.

The CDR3 DNA is TGTGCCATCAGTGACGAAGGCTATGGCTACACCTTC. It is translated as CAISDEGYGYTF. This chain connects TRBV10-3 to TRBJ1-2; unclear D gene. This CDR3 has 12 residues. Trimming took 3 bases from V and 4 from J, leaving 6 bases between them. Per germline, CDR1 ENHRY and CDR2 SYGVKD.

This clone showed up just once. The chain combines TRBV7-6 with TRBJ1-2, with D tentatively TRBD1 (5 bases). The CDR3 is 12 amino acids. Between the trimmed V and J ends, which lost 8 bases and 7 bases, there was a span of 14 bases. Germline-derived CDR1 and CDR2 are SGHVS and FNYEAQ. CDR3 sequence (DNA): TGTGCCAGCTGGGGGTTTCTCGGTGGCTACACCTTC. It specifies CASWGFLGGYTF.

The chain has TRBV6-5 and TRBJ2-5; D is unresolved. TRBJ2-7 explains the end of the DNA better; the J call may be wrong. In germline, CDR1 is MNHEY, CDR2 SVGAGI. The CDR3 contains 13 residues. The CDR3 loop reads CASSFDGYYEQYF. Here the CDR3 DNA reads TGTGCCAGCAGTTTCGACGGGTACTACGAGCAGTACTTC.

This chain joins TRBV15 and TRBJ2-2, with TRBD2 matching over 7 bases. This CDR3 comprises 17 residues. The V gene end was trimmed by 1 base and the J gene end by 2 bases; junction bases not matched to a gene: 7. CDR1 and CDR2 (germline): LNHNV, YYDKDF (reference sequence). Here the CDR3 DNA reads TGTGCCACCAGCAGAGCTCGGGCTAGCGGAAACACCGGGGAGCTGTTTTTT. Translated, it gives CATSRARASGNTGELFF. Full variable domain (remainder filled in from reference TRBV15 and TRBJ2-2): DAMVIQNPRYQVTQFGKPVTLSCSQTLNHNVMYWYQQKSSQAPKLLFHYYDKDFNNEADTPDNFQSRRPNTSFCFLDIRSPGLGDTAMYLCATSRARASGNTGELFFGEGSRLTVL.

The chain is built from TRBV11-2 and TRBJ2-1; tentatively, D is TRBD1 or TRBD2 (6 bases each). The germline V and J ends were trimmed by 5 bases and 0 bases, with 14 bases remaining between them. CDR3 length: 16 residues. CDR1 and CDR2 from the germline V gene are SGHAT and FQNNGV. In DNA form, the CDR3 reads TGTGCCAGCAGCGACGGGGGCGGAAGCTCCTACAATGAGCAGTTCTTC. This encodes CASSDGGGSSYNEQFF. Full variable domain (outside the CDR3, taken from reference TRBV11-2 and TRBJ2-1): EAGVAQSPRYKIIEKRQSVAFWCNPISGHATLYWYQQILGQGPKLLIQFQNNGVVDDSQLPKDRFSAERLKGVDSTLKIQPAKLEDSAVYLCASSDGGGSSYNEQFFGPGTRLTVL.

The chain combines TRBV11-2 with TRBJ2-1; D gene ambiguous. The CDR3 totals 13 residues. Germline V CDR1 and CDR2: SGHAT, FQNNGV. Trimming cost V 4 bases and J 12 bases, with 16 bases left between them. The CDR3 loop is CASSSLKGIGQFF. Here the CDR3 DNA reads TGTGCCAGCAGCTCCCTCAAAGGAATTGGGCAGTTCTTC.

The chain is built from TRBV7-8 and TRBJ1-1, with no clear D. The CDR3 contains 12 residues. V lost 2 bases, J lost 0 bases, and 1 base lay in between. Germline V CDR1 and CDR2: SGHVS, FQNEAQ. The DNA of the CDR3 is TGTGCCAGCAGCTTAATGAACACTGAAGCTTTCTTT. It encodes CASSLMNTEAFF.

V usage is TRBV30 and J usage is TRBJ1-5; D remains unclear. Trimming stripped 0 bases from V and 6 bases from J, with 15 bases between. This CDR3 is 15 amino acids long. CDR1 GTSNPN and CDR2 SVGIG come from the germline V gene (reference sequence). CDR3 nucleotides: TGTGCCTGGAGTGTTAGAGGAGGGTGGGGTCAGCCCCAGCATTTT. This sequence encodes CAWSVRGGWGQPQHF.

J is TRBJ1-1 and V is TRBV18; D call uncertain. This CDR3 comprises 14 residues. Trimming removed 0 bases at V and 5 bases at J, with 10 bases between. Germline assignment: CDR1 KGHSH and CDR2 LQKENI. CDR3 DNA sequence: TGTGCCAGCTCACCACCGGGTCTTAGTACTGAAGCTTTCTTT. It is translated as CASSPPGLSTEAFF.

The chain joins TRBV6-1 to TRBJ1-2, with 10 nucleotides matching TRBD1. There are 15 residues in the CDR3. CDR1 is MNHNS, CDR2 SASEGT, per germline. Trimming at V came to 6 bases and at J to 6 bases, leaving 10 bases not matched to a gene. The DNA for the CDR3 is TGTGCCAGCAGGGTTACCGGGACAGGGGAGAATGGCTACACCTTC. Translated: CASRVTGTGENGYTF.

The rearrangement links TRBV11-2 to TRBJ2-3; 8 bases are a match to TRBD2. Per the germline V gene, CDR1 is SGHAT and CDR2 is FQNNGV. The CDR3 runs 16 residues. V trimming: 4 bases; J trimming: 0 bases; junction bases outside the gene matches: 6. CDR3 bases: TGTGCCAGCAGCTCCTTAGCGGGAACTAGCACAGATACGCAGTATTTT. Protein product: CASSSLAGTSTDTQYF.